A single sample is the source of the 11 T cell receptor beta chains below, sequenced in a study of CD8+ T cells in alopecia areata. RNA was extracted and reverse transcribed into cDNA as the sequencing template. Assay: immunoSEQ multiplex PCR; the TCRdb copy retains only in-frame clones and omits some. The table includes some 190,000 clones, about half detected once. Treatment given: oral pan-JAK inhibitor, 5-10 mg twice daily. Material: CD8+ T cells sorted from blood, obtained at week 52, from a patient treated with tofacitinib. The receptors here all came from a human donor with alopecia areata.

Remarks on this clone: An end of the junction does not agree with germline; a read error may underlie this. V is TRBV10-3 and J is TRBJ2-2; D is unclear. The germline V gene encodes CDR1 ENHRY and CDR2 SYGVKD. CDR3 length: 14 residues. The CDR3 spells CASSYSRDTGELFF. CDR3 in DNA: TGTGCCAGCAGTTATTCCCGGGACACCGGGGAGCTGTTTTTT.

The chain couples TRBV15 to TRBJ2-7, with a possible D match to TRBD1 (6 bases). The CDR3 is 14 amino acids. Germline V gene data show CDR1 as LNHNV and CDR2 as YYDKDF (reference sequence). Trimming took off 5 bases at V and 3 bases at J, with 14 bases between the two ends. In DNA form, the CDR3 reads TGTGCCACCAGCGCCCGGGACACCCACTACGAGCAGTACTTC. It specifies CATSARDTHYEQYF.

The chain has TRBV19 and TRBJ2-7; D might be TRBD1 (6 bases). The CDR3 consists of 15 residues. The ends were cut back, 4 bases at V and 0 bases at J, with 13 bases in the middle. In germline, CDR1 is LNHDA, CDR2 SQIVND (reference sequence). The CDR3 DNA sequence: TGTGCCAGTAGTACCTACAGGGACAACTCCTACGAGCAGTACTTC. Its protein product is CASSTYRDNSYEQYF. Drawing the rest from reference TRBV19 and TRBJ2-7, the complete variable domain is DGGITQSPKYLFRKEGQNVTLSCEQNLNHDAMYWYRQDPGQGLRLIYYSQIVNDFQKGDIAEGYSVSREKKESFPLTVTSAQKNPTAFYLCASSTYRDNSYEQYFGPGTRLTVT.

Details on this clone: The sample carries other DNA sequences with the same CDR3. J is TRBJ2-3 and V is TRBV10-3, with unresolved D. The germline V gene encodes CDR1 ENHRY and CDR2 SYGVKD. The CDR3 is 14 residues long. V was cut by 0 bases and J by 2 bases, with 6 bases left in between. CDR3 nucleotides: TGTGCCATCAGTGAGTCGGGGTCCACAGATACGCAGTATTTT. Its protein product is CAISESGSTDTQYF.

This clone was counted a single time. V is TRBV6-5 and J is TRBJ2-2, with D perhaps TRBD1 (6 bases). Germline CDR1 reads MNHEY; CDR2 reads SVGAGI. The V end was cut by 2 bases, the J end by 5 bases, with 12 bases between. The length of the CDR3 is 15 residues. CDR3 loop: CASSYSQGNTGELFF. The CDR3 coding sequence is TGTGCCAGCAGTTACAGTCAGGGGAATACCGGGGAGCTGTTTTTT.

The chain links TRBV5-6 to TRBJ2-5, with a weak D call TRBD2 (6 bases). This CDR3 contains 14 residues. Deletions cut 4 bases from V and 5 bases from J, with 15 bases between. Germline CDR1 reads SGHDT; CDR2 reads YYEEEE. As DNA, the CDR3 is TGTGCCAGCAGCCCCCTCACTAGCACGGAGACCCAGTACTTC. This gives the protein CASSPLTSTETQYF.

The chain employs TRBV7-9 and TRBJ1-1; 8 bases align to TRBD1. This CDR3 comprises 16 residues. J lost 0 bases, V lost 5 bases, and 8 bases had no gene match. Germline V gene lookup returns CDR1 SEHNR and CDR2 FQNEAQ (reference sequence). This CDR3 is CASSPGAGGLNTEAFF. As DNA, the CDR3 is TGTGCCAGCAGCCCGGGGGCAGGGGGCCTGAACACTGAAGCTTTCTTT.

This clone has a handful of counts. V is TRBV7-3 and J is TRBJ1-1; D not resolved. Trimming removed 0 bases at V and 11 bases at J, with 13 bases between. Germline V gene sequence: CDR1 SGHTA, CDR2 FQGTGA. The CDR3 covers 13 residues. CDR3 DNA: TGTGCCAGCAGCTTAACGCGACAAATTTGGGCTTTCTTT. Amino acids: CASSLTRQIWAFF.

The chain employs TRBV4-2 and TRBJ2-7; 8 nucleotides match TRBD2. Germline loops: CDR1 LGHNA, CDR2 YNFKEQ. There are 15 residues in the CDR3. The V segment lost 3 bases and the J segment 4 bases; nucleotides outside the gene matches: 8. The CDR3 region has the DNA TGTGCCAGCAGCCAGGATACGGGGGGGCCGTACGAGCAGTACTTC. Protein product: CASSQDTGGPYEQYF.

This clone was found many times. The chain joins TRBV7-9 to TRBJ1-1, with TRBD1 matching over 7 bases. J gave up 3 bases and V 5 bases, and 9 bases lay outside the gene matches. The CDR3 extends over 15 amino acids. Germline V gene sequence: CDR1 SEHNR, CDR2 FQNEAQ (reference sequence). CDR3 in amino acids: CASSPSGTAYTEAFF. The CDR3 nucleotides are TGTGCCAGCAGCCCCTCCGGGACAGCCTACACTGAAGCTTTCTTT.

This clone was picked up a small number of times. The rearrangement joins TRBV4-3 to TRBJ2-2; no clear D gene. Between the trimmed V and J ends, which lost 1 base and 2 bases, there was a span of 8 bases. The germline gives CDR1 LGHNA, CDR2 YSLEER. The CDR3 loop spans 15 amino acids. CDR3 sequence reads: CASSQGTYNTGELFF. CDR3 nucleotide sequence: TGCGCCAGCAGCCAAGGAACTTACAACACCGGGGAGCTGTTTTTT.